The 7 T cell receptor beta chains below were found in one sample sequenced in a study of shared clonotypes between healthy human individuals. The data were produced by immunoSEQ multiplex PCR, yet TCRdb's version contains in-frame clones alone and is incomplete. The table has a few million clones, just over 90% seen once; the top ten hold about 0.13%. Sample: naive CD4+ T cells sorted from blood. Documented subset: CD45RA+ positively selected. These receptors were obtained from a man aged 18 to 29 in good health.

The V and J genes are TRBV28 and TRBJ1-1, with a possible D match to TRBD1 (6 bases). Germline loops: CDR1 MDHEN, CDR2 SYDVKM. The CDR3 has 17 amino acids. Trimming removed 2 bases at V and 0 bases at J, with 16 bases between. The CDR3: CASSLSFGQPMNTEAFF. The CDR3 coding sequence is TGTGCCAGCAGTTTAAGTTTCGGACAGCCCATGAACACTGAAGCTTTCTTT.

The rearrangement joins TRBV5-6 to TRBJ1-6; D may be TRBD1 (5 bases). Trimming left V 2 bases short and J 9 bases short, with 9 bases between. From germline, CDR1 is SGHDT and CDR2 YYEEEE. The CDR3 length is 13 residues. The CDR3 DNA follows: TGTGCCAGCAGCTTCTTCGGGGGTTCACCCCTCCACTTT. It is translated as CASSFFGGSPLHF.

The chain carries TRBV30 and TRBJ1-1; D is possibly TRBD1 (5 bases). The V end was cut by 3 bases, the J end by 3 bases, with 20 bases between. Germline V CDR1 and CDR2: GTSNPN, SVGIG (reference sequence). The CDR3 covers 16 residues. The CDR3 region has the DNA TGTGCCTGGAGGCTAGGGGCGGGGGTTTATTACACTGAAGCTTTCTTT. Protein product: CAWRLGAGVYYTEAFF. The full variable domain, rest sourced from reference TRBV30 and TRBJ1-1, is SQTIHQWPATLVQPVGSPLSLECTVEGTSNPNLYWYRQAAGRGLQLLFYSVGIGQISSEVPQNLSASRPQDRQFILSSKKLLLSDSGFYLCAWRLGAGVYYTEAFFGQGTRLTVV.

In its sample, this clone was seen once. This chain uses TRBV5-4 with TRBJ1-2; the D is unclear. Germline V gene lookup returns CDR1 SGHNT and CDR2 YYREEE (reference sequence). CDR3 size: 13 residues. V was clipped by 2 bases and J by 0 bases, with 5 bases between them. CDR3 DNA: TGTGCCAGCAGCTTCGAGGCTAACTATGGCTACACCTTC. Amino acids: CASSFEANYGYTF.

The chain employs TRBV9 and TRBJ2-7; the match to TRBD1 covers 8 bases. V lost 2 bases to trimming and J lost 3 bases; unmatched junction nucleotides: 1. Germline CDR1 and CDR2: SGDLS and YYNGEE. The CDR3 is 13 residues long. The CDR3 DNA reads TGTGCCAGCAGCGTGGGACAGGACTACGAGCAGTACTTC. It translates to CASSVGQDYEQYF.

The rearrangement links TRBV7-9 to TRBJ1-4; TRBD1 agrees at 11 bases. The V gene's germline CDR1 is SEHNR and CDR2 FQNEAQ (reference sequence). V shed 4 bases and J 8 bases; nucleotides not matched to a gene: 12. This CDR3 is 17 amino acids long. CDR3 nucleotides: TGTGCCAGCAGCTCCCGTTGGGGGACAGGGGGTGGAGAAAAACTGTTTTTT. Translation gives CASSSRWGTGGGEKLFF.

V gene TRBV12-2 combines with J gene TRBJ2-1; the D call TRBD2 from the table was never checked on the DNA. TRBV12-2 has pseudogene status. The CDR3 has 19 residues. The DNA for the CDR3 is TGTGCAAGTCGCTTGGACCCTTCGCGGACTAGCGGGGGGTTAGATGAGCAGTTCTTC. It encodes CASRLDPSRTSGGLDEQFF.